Listed here are 27 T cell receptor beta chains from one sample, sequenced in a study of OX40 agonist ivuxolimab in advanced cancers. Some clones are missing from TCRdb's copy, which holds only in-frame ones; the method was immunoSEQ multiplex PCR. The repertoire holds some 100,000 clones, with roughly 80% as singletons. Sequences were derived from CD4+ or CD8+ T cells sorted from blood, sampled in a trial of the OX40 agonist ivuxolimab. Receptor source: an adult with an advanced solid tumor such as melanoma, head and neck, liver or kidney cancer.

This chain links TRBV7-3 with TRBJ2-1, with D possibly being TRBD1 or TRBD2 (5 bases each). CDR3 size: 14 residues. Germline CDR1 reads SGHTA; CDR2 reads FQGTGA. V was clipped by 4 bases and J by 9 bases, with 16 bases between them. The CDR3, as DNA: TGTGCCAGCAGCTCCTCCGGGACCTCGGGTGAGCAGTTCTTC. Amino acid sequence: CASSSSGTSGEQFF.

The chain recombines TRBV7-2 with TRBJ2-6; D is ambiguous. Germline assignment: CDR1 SGHTA and CDR2 FQGNSA. This CDR3 is 16 amino acids long. The V gene lost 7 bases and the J gene lost 0 bases, with 13 bases spanning the gap. CDR3: CASTLTRSSGANVLTF. CDR3 DNA: TGTGCCAGCACCCTAACGCGCAGCTCTGGGGCCAACGTCCTGACTTTC. Looking up the rest from reference TRBV7-2 and TRBJ2-6 gives the full variable domain: GAGVSQSPSNKVTEKGKDVELRCDPISGHTALYWYRQSLGQGLEFLIYFQGNSAPDKSGLPSDRFSAERTGGSVSTLTIQRTQQEDSAVYLCASTLTRSSGANVLTFGAGSRLTVL.

This clone was found a few times. The chain is built from TRBV5-5 and TRBJ1-4; D is perhaps TRBD1 (5 bases). This CDR3 has 15 amino acids. Germline V gene lookup returns CDR1 SGHKS and CDR2 YYEKEE (reference sequence). Deletions cut 5 bases from V and 0 bases from J, with 11 bases between. CDR3 residues: CASRGTGATNEKLFF. CDR3 bases: TGTGCCAGCAGGGGGACCGGCGCAACTAATGAAAAACTGTTTTTT.

V and J are TRBV10-1 and TRBJ2-5, with D tentatively TRBD1 (5 bases). CDR1 and CDR2 (germline): WNHNN, SYGVQD (reference sequence). This CDR3 is built from 15 residues. V was pared by 2 bases and J by 3 bases, with 13 bases between. The CDR3 region has the DNA TGCGCCAGCAGTGAGCGGCAGGGTGGAAAAGAGACCCAGTACTTC. Translated, it gives CASSERQGGKETQYF.

V and J are TRBV28 and TRBJ1-5; 8 nucleotides agree with TRBD1. V dropped 6 bases and J dropped 4; count of bases not matched to a gene: 11. The CDR3 totals 16 residues. Germline assignment: CDR1 MDHEN and CDR2 SYDVKM. Here the CDR3 reads CASSPRTGQINQPQHF. The CDR3 bases are TGTGCCAGCAGCCCTAGGACAGGGCAAATTAATCAGCCCCAGCATTTT. Full variable domain (missing parts from reference TRBV28 and TRBJ1-5): DVKVTQSSRYLVKRTGEKVFLECVQDMDHENMFWYRQDPGLGLRLIYFSYDVKMKEKGDIPEGYSVSREKKERFSLILESASTNQTSMYLCASSPRTGQINQPQHFGDGTRLSIL.

The V and J genes are TRBV7-6 and TRBJ2-5; possibly TRBD2 for D (6 bases). V was shortened by 5 bases and J by 1 base, with 8 bases between the two germline ends. CDR1 and CDR2 (germline): SGHVS, FNYEAQ. The CDR3 sequence is 13 residues long. This CDR3 reads CASSRGSQETQYF. The CDR3 DNA reads TGTGCCAGCAGCCGGGGGTCCCAAGAGACCCAGTACTTC.

This chain connects TRBV27 to TRBJ2-7; 9 bases agree with TRBD1. Germline CDR1 and CDR2: MNHEY and SMNVEV (reference sequence). The CDR3 spans 14 residues. The trim removed 5 bases at V and 4 bases at J, leaving 6 bases unmatched. The CDR3 DNA sequence: TGTGCCAGCAGTCCGGGACAGGGTAGGTACGAGCAGTACTTC. This gives the protein CASSPGQGRYEQYF.

As DNA, the CDR3 is TGTGCCATCAGTGAGTCCCTAGCGGGGCCTCTCTCCTACGAGCAGTACTTC. As protein: CAISESLAGPLSYEQYF. The chain links TRBV10-3 to TRBJ2-7; 9 bases line up with TRBD2. Germline CDR1 ENHRY, CDR2 SYGVKD. The V and J ends lost 0 bases and 0 bases, in that order; junction bases with no gene match: 6. This CDR3 contains 17 residues.

The rearrangement links TRBV7-9 to TRBJ1-1, with a tentative D call TRBD1 (5 bases). Germline V gene sequence: CDR1 SEHNR, CDR2 FQNEAQ (reference sequence). V was cut by 5 bases and J by 10 bases, with 14 bases left in between. The CDR3 runs to 12 residues. The CDR3 nucleotides read TGTGCCAGCAGCAGAATGGGGGATCTAGCTTTCTTT. It codes for CASSRMGDLAFF. Supplemented by reference TRBV7-9 and TRBJ1-1, the full variable domain reads DTGVSQNPRHKITKRGQNVTFRCDPISEHNRLYWYRQTLGQGPEFLTYFQNEAQLEKSRLLSDRFSAERPKGSFSTLEIQRTEQGDSAMYLCASSRMGDLAFFGQGTRLTVV.

The gene calls are TRBV9 and TRBJ1-2; no definite D call. V lost 3 bases and J 8 bases, leaving 20 bases between the germline ends. CDR1 SGDLS and CDR2 YYNGEE come from the germline V gene. This CDR3 has 15 amino acids. The DNA of the CDR3 is TGTGCCAGCAGCGCTCTGGACGGGTCCTGGACGGGCTACACCTTC. Translating gives CASSALDGSWTGYTF.

The genes are TRBV7-8 and TRBJ1-3, with D hard to call. Between the trimmed V and J ends, which lost 0 bases and 1 base, there was a span of 10 bases. Germline V CDR1 and CDR2: SGHVS, FQNEAQ. CDR3 length equals 16 residues. CDR3 sequence reads: CASSLASRTSGNTIYF. CDR3 nucleotide sequence: TGTGCCAGCAGCTTAGCCTCCAGGACTTCTGGAAACACCATATATTTT. Drawing the rest from reference TRBV7-8 and TRBJ1-3, the complete variable domain is GAGVSQSPRYKVAKRGQDVALRCDPISGHVSLFWYQQALGQGPEFLTYFQNEAQLDKSGLPSDRFFAERPEGSVSTLKIQRTQQEDSAVYLCASSLASRTSGNTIYFGEGSWLTVV.

Regarding this clone: The sample contains more than one DNA sequence encoding this CDR3. The V call is TRBV19, the J call TRBJ2-5, with 8 bases identical to TRBD1. The germline gives CDR1 LNHDA, CDR2 SQIVND (reference sequence). This CDR3 has 14 residues. J was trimmed by 2 bases and V by 5 bases; bases with no gene match: 4. For the CDR3, the DNA is TGTGCCAGTAGTCCCGACAGGGGACAAGAGACCCAGTACTTC. It is translated as CASSPDRGQETQYF.

This chain uses TRBV5-1 with TRBJ2-1; 7 bases line up with TRBD1. The V gene's germline CDR1 is SGHRS and CDR2 YFSETQ. The length of the CDR3 is 18 residues. V lost 2 bases and J lost 0; bases outside the gene matches: 11. The CDR3 DNA reads TGCGCCAGCAGCTTTGTCCGGGACAGCCTAATCTCCTACAATGAGCAGTTCTTC. Its protein product is CASSFVRDSLISYNEQFF.

V is TRBV5-4 and J is TRBJ1-2, with 8 positions matching TRBD1. Germline CDR1 and CDR2: SGHNT and YYREEE (reference sequence). J gave up 5 bases and V 6 bases, and 12 bases lay outside the gene matches. The CDR3 is 15 residues long. CDR3 sequence: CASTTTAQGAYGYTF. The CDR3 DNA reads as TGTGCCAGCACCACAACCGCTCAGGGGGCATATGGCTACACCTTC.

The chain combines TRBV4-2 with TRBJ1-6; 7 bases agree with TRBD1. V was clipped by 6 bases and J by 8 bases; unmatched bases: 10. The CDR3 covers 15 residues. Per the germline V gene, CDR1 is LGHNA and CDR2 is YNFKEQ. CDR3 DNA sequence: TGTGCCAGCAGTCCTGGCCGGGACAGAGATTCACCCCTCCACTTT. Its translation: CASSPGRDRDSPLHF.

This clone was counted a single time. CDR3 region: CASRNGEGDEQYF. In DNA, the CDR3 is TGTGCCAGCCGGAATGGGGAGGGCGACGAGCAGTACTTC. This rearrangement joins TRBV11-1 to TRBJ2-7; 7 bases agree with TRBD2. Germline CDR1 SGHAT, CDR2 FQDESV (reference sequence). This CDR3 is built from 13 residues. J lost 5 bases, V lost 8 bases, and 9 bases had no gene match.

V and J are TRBV7-6 and TRBJ2-1; no reliable D call. The ends were cut back, 5 bases at V and 10 bases at J, with 9 bases in the middle. CDR3 length: 11 amino acids. Germline V gene sequence: CDR1 SGHVS, CDR2 FNYEAQ. The CDR3 DNA sequence: TGTGCCAGCAGCCCCGGAAAGGAGCAGTTCTTC. It codes for CASSPGKEQFF.

This chain uses TRBV7-9 with TRBJ1-4; tentative D call: TRBD1 (6 bases). Germline values: CDR1 SEHNR, CDR2 FQNEAQ (reference sequence). The CDR3 length is 14 residues. V lost 4 bases to trimming and J lost 6 bases, with 12 bases between them. The CDR3 DNA reads as TGTGCCAGCAGCTGGGGGCCGGGGGATGAAAAACTGTTTTTT. As protein: CASSWGPGDEKLFF.

J is TRBJ2-5 and V is TRBV5-5; tentative D call: TRBD1 (5 bases). Trimming cost V 2 bases and J 1 base, with 12 bases left between them. Germline V gives CDR1 SGHKS, CDR2 YYEKEE (reference sequence). The CDR3 has 15 amino acids. The chain's CDR3 is CASSFLRGSQETQYF. The CDR3 DNA reads TGTGCCAGCAGCTTTTTAAGGGGAAGCCAAGAGACCCAGTACTTC.

The chain has TRBV5-6 and TRBJ1-5, with D unclear. CDR1 and CDR2 from the germline V gene are SGHDT and YYEEEE. V was pared by 1 base and J by 4 bases, with 12 bases between. The CDR3 runs 15 residues. As DNA, the CDR3 is TGTGCCAGCAGCTTGTATCAAGCCGGGAATCAGCCCCAGCATTTT. It yields the protein CASSLYQAGNQPQHF.

In its sample, this clone was seen once. J is TRBJ2-3 and V is TRBV29-1, with 8 nucleotides matching TRBD2. The CDR3 runs to 15 residues. J gave up 2 bases and V 4 bases, and 8 bases lay outside the gene matches. Per germline, CDR1 SQVTM and CDR2 ANQGSEA. The CDR3 sequence: CSVVGTRGPTDTQYF. The CDR3 DNA follows: TGCAGCGTTGTGGGGACTAGGGGACCCACAGATACGCAGTATTTT.

This chain joins TRBV20-1 and TRBJ2-5; the D gene is possibly TRBD2 (5 bases). This CDR3 comprises 10 residues. Trimming stripped 7 bases from V and 3 bases from J, with 6 bases between. Per the germline V gene, CDR1 is DFQATT and CDR2 is SNEGSKA (reference sequence). The CDR3 nucleotides are TGCAGTGACGGGAAAGAGACCCAGTACTTC. Translation: CSDGKETQYF.

This chain uses TRBV2 with TRBJ2-1, with 11 bases lining up with TRBD2. Per the germline V gene, CDR1 is SNHLY and CDR2 is FYNNEI. This CDR3 is 15 amino acids long. J lost 3 bases, V lost 4 bases, and 2 bases had no gene match. The CDR3 nucleotides are TGTGCCAGCAGTGCCGGGACTAGCGGCTACAATGAGCAGTTCTTC. This sequence encodes CASSAGTSGYNEQFF.

The CDR3 sequence: CASSLAGAPGVQHF. CDR3 in DNA: TGTGCCAGCAGCTTGGCGGGGGCACCCGGGGTCCAGCATTTT. The chain combines TRBV5-4 with TRBJ1-5; D is possibly TRBD1 (6 bases). This CDR3 has 14 residues. Germline V CDR1 and CDR2: SGHNT, YYREEE (reference sequence). V lost 0 bases to trimming and J lost 12 bases, with 16 bases between them. The full variable domain, rest sourced from reference TRBV5-4 and TRBJ1-5, is ETGVTQSPTHLIKTRGQQVTLRCSSQSGHNTVSWYQQALGQGPQFIFQYYREEENGRGNFPPRFSGLQFPNYSSELNVNALELDDSALYLCASSLAGAPGVQHFGDGTRLSIL.

This chain uses TRBV7-2 with TRBJ2-3, with D perhaps matching TRBD1 (6 bases). Germline V gene data show CDR1 as SGHTA and CDR2 as FQGNSA. Trimming took 1 base from V and 2 from J, leaving 10 bases between them. The CDR3 is 15 residues long. The CDR3 sequence: CASSLVGTITDTQYF. Written as DNA, the CDR3 is TGTGCCAGCAGCTTAGTTGGGACAATCACAGATACGCAGTATTTT.

This clone was observed many times. The chain uses TRBV6-5 and TRBJ2-2, with TRBD1 matching 7 bases. Trimming cost V 7 bases and J 3 bases; bases outside gene matches: 5. The CDR3 spans 14 residues. Germline CDR1 and CDR2: MNHEY and SVGAGI. The CDR3 DNA follows: TGTGCCAGCACAGGACAGGTGGACACCGGGGAGCTGTTTTTT. It codes for CASTGQVDTGELFF.

This clone was recorded only once. The CDR3 spells CASSLTALGEKLFF. The DNA for the CDR3 is TGCGCCAGCAGCCTAACAGCCCTGGGTGAAAAACTGTTTTTT. The chain combines TRBV10-2 with TRBJ1-4; the D is unclear. Germline values: CDR1 WSHSY, CDR2 SAAADI. The germline V and J ends were trimmed by 6 bases and 7 bases, with 15 bases remaining between them. The CDR3 is made up of 14 amino acids.